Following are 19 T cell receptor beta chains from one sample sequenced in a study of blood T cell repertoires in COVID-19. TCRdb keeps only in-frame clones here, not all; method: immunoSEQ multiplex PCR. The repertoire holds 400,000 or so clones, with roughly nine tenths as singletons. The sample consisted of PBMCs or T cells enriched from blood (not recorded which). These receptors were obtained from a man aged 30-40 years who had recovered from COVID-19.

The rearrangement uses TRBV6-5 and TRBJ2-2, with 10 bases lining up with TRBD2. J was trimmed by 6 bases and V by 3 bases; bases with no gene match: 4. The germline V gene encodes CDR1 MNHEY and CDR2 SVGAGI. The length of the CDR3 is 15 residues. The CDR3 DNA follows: TGTGCCAGCAGTTATACTAGCGGGATCTCCGGGGAGCTGTTTTTT. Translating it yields CASSYTSGISGELFF.

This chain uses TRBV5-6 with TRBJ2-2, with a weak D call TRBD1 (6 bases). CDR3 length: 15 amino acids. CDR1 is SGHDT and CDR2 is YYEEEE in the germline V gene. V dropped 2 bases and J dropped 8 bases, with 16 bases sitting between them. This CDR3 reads CASSLPNRDWGELFF. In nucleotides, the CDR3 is TGTGCCAGCAGCTTACCTAACAGGGATTGGGGGGAGCTGTTTTTT.

The CDR3 sequence is CASSSTSGSSTDTQYF. CDR3 DNA: TGTGCCAGCAGCTCCACTAGCGGGAGTAGCACAGATACGCAGTATTTT. The V call is TRBV7-3, the J call TRBJ2-3; 11 nucleotides align to TRBD2. The CDR3 spans 16 residues. Per the germline V gene, CDR1 is SGHTA and CDR2 is FQGTGA. V shed 4 bases and J 0 bases; nucleotides not matched to a gene: 3.

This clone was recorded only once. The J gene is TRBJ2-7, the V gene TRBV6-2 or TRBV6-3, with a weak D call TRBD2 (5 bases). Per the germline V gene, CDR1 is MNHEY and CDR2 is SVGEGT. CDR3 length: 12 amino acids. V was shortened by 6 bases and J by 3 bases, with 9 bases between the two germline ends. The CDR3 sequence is CASSLTSYEQYF. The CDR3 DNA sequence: TGTGCCAGCAGCCTCACTAGCTACGAGCAGTACTTC.

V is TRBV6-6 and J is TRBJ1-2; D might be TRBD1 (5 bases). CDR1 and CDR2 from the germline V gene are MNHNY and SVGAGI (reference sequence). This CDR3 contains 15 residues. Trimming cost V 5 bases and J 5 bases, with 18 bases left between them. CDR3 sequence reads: CASSNHLQGGYGYTF. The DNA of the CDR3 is TGTGCCAGCAGTAACCACTTGCAGGGTGGATATGGCTACACCTTC.

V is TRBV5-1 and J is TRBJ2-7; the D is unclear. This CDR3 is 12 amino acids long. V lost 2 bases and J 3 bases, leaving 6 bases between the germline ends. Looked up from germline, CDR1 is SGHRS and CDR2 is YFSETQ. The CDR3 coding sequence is TGCGCCAGCAGCTTACTCGACTACGAGCAGTACTTC. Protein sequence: CASSLLDYEQYF.

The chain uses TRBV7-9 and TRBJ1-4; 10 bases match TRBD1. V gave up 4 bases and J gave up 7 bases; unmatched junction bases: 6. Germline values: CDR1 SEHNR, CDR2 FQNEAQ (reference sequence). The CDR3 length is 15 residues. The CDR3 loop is CASSSGTGAGEKLFF. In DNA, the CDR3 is TGTGCCAGCAGCTCCGGGACAGGGGCCGGTGAAAAACTGTTTTTT.

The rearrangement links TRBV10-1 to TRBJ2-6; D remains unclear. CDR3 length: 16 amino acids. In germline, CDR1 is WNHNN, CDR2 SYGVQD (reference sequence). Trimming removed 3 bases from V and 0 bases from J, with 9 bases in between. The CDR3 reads CASSETVYSGANVLTF. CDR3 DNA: TGCGCCAGCAGTGAAACAGTTTACTCTGGGGCCAACGTCCTGACTTTC.

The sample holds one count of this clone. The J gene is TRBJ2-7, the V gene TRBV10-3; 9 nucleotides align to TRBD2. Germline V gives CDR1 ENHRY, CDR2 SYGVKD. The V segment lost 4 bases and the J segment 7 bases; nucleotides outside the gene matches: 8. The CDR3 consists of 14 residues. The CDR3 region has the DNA TGTGCCATCAGTGGCGAGCTAGCGGGAAGTGAGCAGTACTTC. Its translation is CAISGELAGSEQYF.

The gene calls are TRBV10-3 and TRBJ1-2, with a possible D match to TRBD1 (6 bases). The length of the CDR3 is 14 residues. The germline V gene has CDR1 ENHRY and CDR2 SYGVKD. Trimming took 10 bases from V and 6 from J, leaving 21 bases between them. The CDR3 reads CATHPGATVDGYTF. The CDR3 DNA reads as TGTGCCACCCACCCAGGGGCGACGGTCGATGGCTACACCTTC.

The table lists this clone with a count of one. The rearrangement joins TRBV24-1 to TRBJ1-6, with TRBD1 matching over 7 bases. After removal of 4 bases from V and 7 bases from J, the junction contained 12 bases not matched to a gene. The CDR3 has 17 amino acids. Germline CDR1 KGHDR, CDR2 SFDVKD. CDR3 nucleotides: TGTGCCACCAGTGACCGAGATCGACAGGGTTTGAATTCACCCCTCCACTTT. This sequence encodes CATSDRDRQGLNSPLHF.

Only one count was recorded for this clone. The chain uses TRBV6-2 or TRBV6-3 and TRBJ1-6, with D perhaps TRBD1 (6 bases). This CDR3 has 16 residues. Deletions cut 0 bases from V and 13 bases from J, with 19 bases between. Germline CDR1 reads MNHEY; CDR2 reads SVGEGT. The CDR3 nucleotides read TGTGCCAGCAGTTACTCGGGGGCAGGGGCAGTAACGCCCCTCCACTTT. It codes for CASSYSGAGAVTPLHF.

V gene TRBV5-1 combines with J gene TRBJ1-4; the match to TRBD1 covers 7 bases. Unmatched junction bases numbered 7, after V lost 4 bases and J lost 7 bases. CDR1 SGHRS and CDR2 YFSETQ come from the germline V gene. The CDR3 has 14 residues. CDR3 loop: CASSIGQGGEKLFF. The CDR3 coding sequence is TGCGCCAGCAGCATAGGGCAGGGGGGTGAAAAACTGTTTTTT.

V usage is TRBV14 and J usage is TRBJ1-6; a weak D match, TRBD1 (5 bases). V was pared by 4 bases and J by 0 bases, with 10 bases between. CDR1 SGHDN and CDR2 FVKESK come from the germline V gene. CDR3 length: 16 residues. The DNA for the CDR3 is TGTGCCAGCAGCCTAGGGGCTAACTCCTATAATTCACCCCTCCACTTT. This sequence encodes CASSLGANSYNSPLHF.

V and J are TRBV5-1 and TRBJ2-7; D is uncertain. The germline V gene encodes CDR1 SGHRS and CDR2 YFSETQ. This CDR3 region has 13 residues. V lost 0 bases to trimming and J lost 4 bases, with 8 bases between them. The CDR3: CASSLEQLYEQYF. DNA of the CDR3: TGCGCCAGCAGCTTGGAGCAACTATACGAGCAGTACTTC.

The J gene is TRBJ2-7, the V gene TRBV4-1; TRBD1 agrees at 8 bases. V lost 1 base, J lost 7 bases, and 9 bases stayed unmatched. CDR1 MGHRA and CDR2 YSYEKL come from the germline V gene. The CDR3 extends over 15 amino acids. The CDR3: CASSQGPGQAVEQYF. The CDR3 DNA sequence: TGCGCCAGCAGCCAAGGCCCGGGACAGGCCGTAGAGCAGTACTTC.

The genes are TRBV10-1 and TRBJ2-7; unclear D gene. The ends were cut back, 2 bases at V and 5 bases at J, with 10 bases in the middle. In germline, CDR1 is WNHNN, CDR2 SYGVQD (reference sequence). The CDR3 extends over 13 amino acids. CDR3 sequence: CASSEGTENEQYF. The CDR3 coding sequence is TGCGCCAGCAGTGAGGGCACGGAGAACGAGCAGTACTTC.

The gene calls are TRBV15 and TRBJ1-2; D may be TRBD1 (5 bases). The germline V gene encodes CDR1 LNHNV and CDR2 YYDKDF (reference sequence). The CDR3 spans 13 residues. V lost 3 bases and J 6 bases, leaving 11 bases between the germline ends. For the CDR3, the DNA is TGTGCCACCAGCAGTTTCCAGGGTGATGGCTACACCTTC. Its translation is CATSSFQGDGYTF.

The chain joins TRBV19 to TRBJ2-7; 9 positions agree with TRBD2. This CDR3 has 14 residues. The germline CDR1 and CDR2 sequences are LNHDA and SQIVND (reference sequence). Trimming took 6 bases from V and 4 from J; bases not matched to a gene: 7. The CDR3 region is CASSSPGLAYEQYF. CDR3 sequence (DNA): TGTGCCAGTAGCTCTCCGGGACTAGCTTACGAGCAGTACTTC.